Sequencing of this TCR beta chain was carried out in a study of cytomegalovirus exposure and HLA in healthy donors. General study findings and limits: As was reported, the classifier diagnosed cytomegalovirus status with high specificity and sensitivity. Subsequent analysis found a tendency for first-cohort TCR clusters to co-occur within the 90 to 150 validation repertoires. In vitro checks showed that a few CMV-associated chains really do target CMV antigens. Some TCR beta chains (about 180 of them) were listed as cytomegalovirus-associated.

This CDR3 has 14 residues. Germline V gene sequence: CDR1 SGDLS, CDR2 YYNGEE. The germline V and J ends were trimmed by 3 bases and 2 bases, with 11 bases remaining between them. The protocol was immunoSEQ multiplex PCR, while the TCRdb copy is restricted to in-frame clones and leaves out a portion. The table has about 200,000 clones, less than 90% seen once. On this clone itself: The target antigen is unknown.

The chain has TRBV9 and TRBJ1-2, with D perhaps matching TRBD1 (6 bases). This receptor was obtained from a woman between 18 and 29 years old in good health and CMV-seronegative. Sequences were obtained from PBMCs. The chain's CDR3 is CASSAQGQNYGYTF. The CDR3 bases are TGTGCCAGCAGCGCTCAGGGACAAAACTATGGCTACACCTTC.